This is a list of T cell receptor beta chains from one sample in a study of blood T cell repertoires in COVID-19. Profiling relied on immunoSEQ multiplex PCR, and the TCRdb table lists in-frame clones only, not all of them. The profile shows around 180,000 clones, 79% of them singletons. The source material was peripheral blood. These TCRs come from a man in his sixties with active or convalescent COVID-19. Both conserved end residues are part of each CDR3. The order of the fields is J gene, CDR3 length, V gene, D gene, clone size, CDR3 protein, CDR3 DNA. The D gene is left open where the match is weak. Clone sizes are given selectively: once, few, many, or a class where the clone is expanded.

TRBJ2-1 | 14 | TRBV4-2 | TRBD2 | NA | CASSLWTSGNEQFF | TGTGCCAGCAGCCTTTGGACTAGCGGAAATGAGCAGTTCTTC
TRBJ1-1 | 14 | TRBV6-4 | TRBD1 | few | CASSLTGGSTEAFF | TGTGCCAGCAGCCTGACAGGGGGGAGCACTGAAGCTTTCTTT
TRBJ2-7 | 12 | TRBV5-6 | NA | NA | CASSPNRDEQYF | TGTGCCAGCAGCCCGAACCGGGACGAGCAGTACTTC
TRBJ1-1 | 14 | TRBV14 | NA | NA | CASSQGGQLPEAFF | TGTGCCAGCAGCCAAGGGGGGCAGCTGCCTGAAGCTTTCTTT
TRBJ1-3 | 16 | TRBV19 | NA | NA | CASSAQPATAGNTIYF | TGTGCCAGTAGTGCCCAACCGGCGACTGCTGGAAACACCATATATTTT
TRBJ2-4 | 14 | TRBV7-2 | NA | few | CASSLDKTVNIQYF | TGTGCCAGCAGCTTAGACAAGACAGTTAACATTCAGTACTTC
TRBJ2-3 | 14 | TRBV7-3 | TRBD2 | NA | CASSPGLAADTQYF | TGTGCCAGCAGCCCGGGACTAGCAGCAGATACGCAGTATTTT
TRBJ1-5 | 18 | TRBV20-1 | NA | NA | CSASGRDALRRSNQPQHF | TGCAGTGCTAGTGGGAGGGACGCCCTTAGACGTAGCAATCAGCCCCAGCATTTT
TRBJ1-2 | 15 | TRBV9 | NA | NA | CASSVGNGGRYGYTF | TGTGCCAGCAGCGTAGGAAATGGCGGGCGCTATGGCTACACCTTC
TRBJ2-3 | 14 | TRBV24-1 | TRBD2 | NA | CATSDWREGDTQYF | TGTGCCACCAGTGATTGGAGGGAGGGAGATACGCAGTATTTT
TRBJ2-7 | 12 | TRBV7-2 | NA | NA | CASSRSRDEQYF | TGTGCCAGCAGCCGTTCCCGGGATGAGCAGTACTTC
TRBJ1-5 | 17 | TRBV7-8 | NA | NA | CASSLVPGRYSNQPQHF | TGTGCCAGCAGCTTAGTCCCAGGGCGCTATAGCAATCAGCCCCAGCATTTT
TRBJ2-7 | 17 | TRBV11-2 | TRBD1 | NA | CASSLGRLRDSSYEQYF | TGTGCCAGCAGCTTAGGAAGGCTCAGGGACAGCTCCTACGAGCAGTACTTC
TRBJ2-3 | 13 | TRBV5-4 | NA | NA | CASSLGWLDTQYF | TGTGCCAGCAGCTTGGGGTGGCTTGATACGCAGTATTTT
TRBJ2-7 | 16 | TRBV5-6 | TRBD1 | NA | CASSGQGGGPSYEQYF | TGTGCCAGCAGCGGACAGGGTGGTGGTCCCTCCTACGAGCAGTACTTC
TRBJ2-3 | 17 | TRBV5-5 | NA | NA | CASTPGGSGRLTDTQYF | TGTGCCAGCACCCCCGGAGGCAGCGGGCGCCTCACAGATACGCAGTATTTT
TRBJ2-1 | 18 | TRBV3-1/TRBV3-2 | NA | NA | CASSHRASVGSSYNEQFF | TGTGCCAGCAGCCATCGGGCTAGCGTGGGGAGCTCCTACAATGAGCAGTTCTTC
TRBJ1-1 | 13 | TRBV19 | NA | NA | CASEFGRGTEAFF | TGTGCCAGTGAATTCGGGAGGGGAACTGAAGCTTTCTTT
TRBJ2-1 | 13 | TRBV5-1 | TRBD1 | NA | CASAGGNFDEQFF | TGCGCCAGTGCAGGGGGTAATTTCGATGAGCAGTTCTTC
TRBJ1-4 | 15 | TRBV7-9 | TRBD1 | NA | CASSSPRQGDEKLFF | TGTGCCAGCAGTTCACCTAGGCAGGGGGATGAAAAACTGTTTTTT
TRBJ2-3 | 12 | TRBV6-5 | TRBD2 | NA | CASSPSGDTQYF | TGTGCCAGCAGTCCTAGCGGAGATACGCAGTATTTT
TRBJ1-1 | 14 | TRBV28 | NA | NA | CASSLSRRTTEAFF | TGTGCCAGCAGTTTATCGAGAAGGACTACTGAAGCTTTCTTT
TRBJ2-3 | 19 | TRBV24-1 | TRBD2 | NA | CATSAPLAGGPGGTDTQYF | TGTGCCACCAGTGCGCCCCTAGCGGGAGGGCCTGGGGGAACAGATACGCAGTATTTT
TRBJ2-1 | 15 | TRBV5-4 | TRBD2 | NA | CASSLGSGRVKEQFF | TGTGCCAGCAGCTTGGGTAGCGGGAGGGTCAAAGAGCAGTTCTTC
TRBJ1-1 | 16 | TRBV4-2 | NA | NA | CASSQALTQGYAEAFF | TGTGCCAGCAGCCAAGCCCTGACGCAGGGCTACGCTGAAGCTTTCTTT
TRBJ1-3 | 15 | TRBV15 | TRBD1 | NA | CATSRDDRGGNTIYF | TGTGCCACCAGCAGAGACGACAGGGGTGGAAACACCATATATTTT
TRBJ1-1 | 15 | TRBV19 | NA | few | CASSIDPSGNTEAFF | TGTGCCAGTAGTATAGATCCATCCGGGAACACTGAAGCTTTCTTT
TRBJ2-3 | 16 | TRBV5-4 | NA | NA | CASSLAVAVSTDTQYF | TGTGCCAGCAGCTTGGCGGTTGCGGTTAGCACAGATACGCAGTATTTT
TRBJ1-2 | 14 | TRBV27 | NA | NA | CASSWAGGNYGYTF | TGTGCCAGCAGTTGGGCGGGAGGGAACTATGGCTACACCTTC
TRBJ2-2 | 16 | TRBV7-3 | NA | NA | CASSLMAGASNGELFF | TGTGCCAGCAGCTTAATGGCCGGAGCCTCAAACGGGGAGCTGTTTTTT
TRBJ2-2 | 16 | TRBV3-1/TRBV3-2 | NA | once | CASSQVGQLNTGELFF | TGTGCCAGCAGCCAAGTTGGACAGCTGAACACCGGGGAGCTGTTTTTT
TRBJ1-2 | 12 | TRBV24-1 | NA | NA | CATSDLFGGYTF | TGTGCCACCAGTGATTTGTTTGGCGGCTACACCTTC
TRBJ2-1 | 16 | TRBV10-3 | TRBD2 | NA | CAISYPEREGLNEQFF | TGTGCCATCAGTTACCCCGAGCGGGAGGGCCTGAATGAGCAGTTCTTC
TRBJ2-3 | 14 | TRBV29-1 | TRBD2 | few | CSVELAGGTDTQYF | TGCAGCGTTGAACTAGCGGGGGGCACAGATACGCAGTATTTT
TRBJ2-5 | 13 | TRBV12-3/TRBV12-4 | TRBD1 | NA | CASLGQGGETQYF | TGTGCCAGCCTCGGACAGGGAGGAGAGACCCAGTACTTC
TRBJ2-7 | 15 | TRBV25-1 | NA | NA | CASSGTGTGVNEQYF | TGTGCCAGCAGTGGCACCGGGACGGGAGTAAACGAGCAGTACTTC
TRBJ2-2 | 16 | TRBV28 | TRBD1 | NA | CASSYGGQGSGGELFF | TGTGCCAGCAGTTATGGGGGACAGGGATCGGGCGGGGAGCTGTTTTTT
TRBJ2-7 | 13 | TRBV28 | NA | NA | CASSLSFPYEQYF | TGTGCCAGCAGTTTGAGCTTTCCCTACGAGCAGTACTTC
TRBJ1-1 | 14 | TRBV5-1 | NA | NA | CASSHPGGGTEAFF | TGCGCCAGCAGCCACCCCGGGGGGGGCACTGAAGCTTTCTTT
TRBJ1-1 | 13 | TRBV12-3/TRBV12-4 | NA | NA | CAKPRQENTEAFF | TGTGCCAAGCCCAGACAAGAGAACACTGAAGCTTTCTTT
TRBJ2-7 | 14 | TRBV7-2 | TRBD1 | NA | CASSSLDREGEQYF | TGTGCCAGCAGCTCGCTGGACAGGGAAGGGGAGCAGTACTTC
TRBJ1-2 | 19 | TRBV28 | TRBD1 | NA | CASSFGWLSSGTGVYGYTF | TGTGCCAGCAGTTTTGGTTGGCTATCTTCCGGGACAGGCGTTTATGGCTACACCTTC
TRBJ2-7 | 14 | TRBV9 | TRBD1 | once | CASSVGTGAYEQYF | TGTGCCAGCAGCGTAGGGACAGGGGCATACGAGCAGTACTTC
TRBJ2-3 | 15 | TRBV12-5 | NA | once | CASALFGGETDTQYF | TGTGCTAGTGCCCTCTTCGGGGGTGAAACAGATACGCAGTATTTT
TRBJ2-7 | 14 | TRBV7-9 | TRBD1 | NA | CASSRRDRVYEQYF | TGTGCCAGCAGCCGCCGGGACAGGGTCTACGAGCAGTACTTC
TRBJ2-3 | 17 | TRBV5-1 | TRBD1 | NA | CASSLDGTGGTRDTQYF | TGCGCCAGCAGCTTGGATGGGACAGGAGGGACTCGGGATACGCAGTATTTT
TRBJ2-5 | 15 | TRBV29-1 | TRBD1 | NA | CSVEGGGTGQETQYF | TGCAGCGTTGAAGGAGGGGGGACAGGACAAGAGACCCAGTACTTC
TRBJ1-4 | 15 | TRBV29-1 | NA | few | CSVAQSGDTNEKLFF | TGCAGCGTTGCGCAGTCGGGGGATACTAATGAAAAACTGTTTTTT
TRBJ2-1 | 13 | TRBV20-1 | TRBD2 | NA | CSASSGSYNEQFF | TGCAGTGCTAGTAGCGGGAGCTACAATGAGCAGTTCTTC
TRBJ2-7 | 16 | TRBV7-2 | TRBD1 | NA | CASSGRGRGSSYEQYF | TGTGCCAGCAGCGGACGGGGCAGGGGGTCATCCTACGAGCAGTACTTC
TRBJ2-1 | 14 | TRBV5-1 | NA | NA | CASSLEAGLDEQFF | TGCGCCAGCAGCTTGGAAGCAGGCTTGGATGAGCAGTTCTTC
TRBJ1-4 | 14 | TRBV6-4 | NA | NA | CASSDSWGEGKLFF | TGTGCCAGCAGTGACTCTTGGGGGGAGGGAAAACTGTTTTTT
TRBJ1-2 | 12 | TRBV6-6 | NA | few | CAIRLGAHGYTF | TGTGCCATCCGCCTGGGGGCCCACGGCTACACCTTC
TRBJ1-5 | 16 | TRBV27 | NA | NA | CASSSSRAGFNQPQHF | TGTGCCAGCAGCTCCTCAAGGGCAGGGTTTAATCAGCCCCAGCATTTT
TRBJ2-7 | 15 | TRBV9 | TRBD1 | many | CASSANTGQGERQYF | TGTGCCAGCAGCGCCAATACGGGACAGGGAGAGAGGCAGTACTTC